The T cell receptor (beta chain) described here comes from a study of OX40 agonist ivuxolimab in advanced cancers. TCRdb keeps only in-frame clones here, not all; method: immunoSEQ multiplex PCR. The sample gives over 65,000 clones, 84% of which show up once; around 0.78% is in the top ten. The clonotype comes from an adult with an advanced solid tumor such as melanoma, head and neck, liver or kidney cancer. The source was CD4+ or CD8+ T cells sorted from blood, collected in a trial of the OX40 agonist ivuxolimab.

DNA of the CDR3: TGTGCCAGCAGAGTCCGGGACAGGTACAGGGAGCAGTACTTC. Protein: CASRVRDRYREQYF. This chain connects TRBV11-2 to TRBJ2-7; 8 bases agree with TRBD1. V lost 6 bases, J lost 7 bases, and 11 bases stayed unmatched. Germline V lookup: CDR1 SGHAT, CDR2 FQNNGV. The CDR3 length is 14 residues.